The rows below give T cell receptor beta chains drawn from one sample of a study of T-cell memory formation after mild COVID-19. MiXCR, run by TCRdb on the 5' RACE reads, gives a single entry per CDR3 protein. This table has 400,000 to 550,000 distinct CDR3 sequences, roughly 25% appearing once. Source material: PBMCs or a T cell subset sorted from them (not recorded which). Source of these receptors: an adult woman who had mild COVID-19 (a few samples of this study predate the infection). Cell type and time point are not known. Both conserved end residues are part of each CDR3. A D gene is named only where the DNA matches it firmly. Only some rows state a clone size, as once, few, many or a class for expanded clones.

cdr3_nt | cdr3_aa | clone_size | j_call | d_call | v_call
TGTGCCAGCAGTCATACAGGGACAGGGGGTTCACCCCTCCACTTT | CASSHTGTGGSPLHF | few | TRBJ1-6 | TRBD1 | TRBV6-6
TGTGCCAGCAGTGAAATGGGACCTCGTAACTATGGCTACACCTTC | CASSEMGPRNYGYTF | - | TRBJ1-2 | - | TRBV6-1
TGCAGCGTTCTACCGACAGGGACCTACGAGCAGTACTTC | CSVLPTGTYEQYF | - | TRBJ2-7 | TRBD1 | TRBV29-1
TGTGCCAGCAGACCCCGGGACAGCAAGAACACTGAAGCTTTCTTT | CASRPRDSKNTEAFF | few | TRBJ1-1 | TRBD1 | TRBV6-4
TGCAGCGCACGACAGCTCCTGAACACTGAAGCTTTCTTT | CSARQLLNTEAFF | few | TRBJ1-1 | - | TRBV29-1
TGCGCCAGCAGCTTGGAGCAATTTGGGACCCAGTACTTC | CASSLEQFGTQYF | - | TRBJ2-5 | - | TRBV5-1
TGTGCCAGCTCACGCGGGGGAGCCGCCTACGAGCAGTACTTC | CASSRGGAAYEQYF | - | TRBJ2-7 | TRBD2 | TRBV18
TGTGCCACCAGCAGAGGGGACAGGGTAGGGGATGGCTACACCTTC | CATSRGDRVGDGYTF | few | TRBJ1-2 | TRBD1 | TRBV15
TGTGCCAGCTATCTACTAGCGGGAGAGAGGAATGAGCAGTTCTTC | CASYLLAGERNEQFF | - | TRBJ2-1 | TRBD2 | TRBV7-9
TGTGCCAGTTGTCCTAGCTTAGCAGATACGCAGTATTTT | CASCPSLADTQYF | many | TRBJ2-3 | - | TRBV19
TGTGCCTGGAGTGTAGGCCAGGGGTCCGGGGAGCTGTTTTTT | CAWSVGQGSGELFF | - | TRBJ2-2 | - | TRBV30
TGTGCCAGCAGCTTAACTGGCGGTATTAACACCGGGGAGCTGTTTTTT | CASSLTGGINTGELFF | - | TRBJ2-2 | - | TRBV7-3
TGTGCCAGCAGCGAAGGACAGCTTTACTCCTACGAGCAGTACTTC | CASSEGQLYSYEQYF | - | TRBJ2-7 | - | TRBV7-9
TGCGCCAGCAGCTACGAGCGACAGGCACTATCCTATGGCTACACCTTC | CASSYERQALSYGYTF | few | TRBJ1-2 | - | TRBV5-1
TGCAGCGTTGAATCCGCGCGCGGGGAGCTGTTTTTT | CSVESARGELFF | - | TRBJ2-2 | - | TRBV29-1
TGCAGTGCTAGCTCCGGGGGGAATGAAAAACTGTTTTTT | CSASSGGNEKLFF | - | TRBJ1-4 | - | TRBV20-1
TGTGCCAGCTCACCGACCTCTTTAAGCTCCTACGAGCAGTACTTC | CASSPTSLSSYEQYF | few | TRBJ2-7 | - | TRBV18
TGCGCCAGCAGCTTGGCGCTCAGGACCCTTCTGACCCGCCGGAGAGACACTGAAGCTTTCTTT | CASSLALRTLLTRRRDTEAFF | - | TRBJ1-1 | - | TRBV5-1
TGCGCCAGCAGCCAAGTAGAGATCGAGACCCAGTACTTC | CASSQVEIETQYF | - | TRBJ2-5 | - | TRBV4-1
TGTGCCAGCAGCTCGGGACTAGCCTCCGGGAGGAATGAGCAGTTCTTC | CASSSGLASGRNEQFF | - | TRBJ2-1 | TRBD2 | TRBV28
TGTGCCAGCACTTCCAGGGGAGGCATTACAGATACGCAGTATTTT | CASTSRGGITDTQYF | few | TRBJ2-3 | - | TRBV12-3/TRBV12-4
TGTGCCAGCAGCTTAGAAGGGACAGGTTATTCACCCCTCCACTTT | CASSLEGTGYSPLHF | few | TRBJ1-6 | TRBD1 | TRBV7-2
TGTGCCAGCAGCCCACAGACAGGGAATCAGCCCCAGCATTTT | CASSPQTGNQPQHF | - | TRBJ1-5 | TRBD1 | TRBV7-9
TGCGCCAGCAGCCCGGATGGGACTACCTGGAACACCGGGGAGCTGTTTTTT | CASSPDGTTWNTGELFF | - | TRBJ2-2 | TRBD2 | TRBV5-1
TGTGCCAGCAGATCCCGGAGGCAGCAAGAGACCCAGTACTTC | CASRSRRQQETQYF | - | TRBJ2-5 | - | TRBV12-3/TRBV12-4
TGTGCCAGCAGCTTAGCTAGGGACCTCAAAGATACGCAGTATTTT | CASSLARDLKDTQYF | - | TRBJ2-3 | - | TRBV7-2
TGCGCCAGCAGCGATCCGGGACTAGTATACAATGAGCAGTTCTTC | CASSDPGLVYNEQFF | few | TRBJ2-1 | TRBD2 | TRBV5-1
TGCGCCAGCAGCCCTCTGGGGACAGCCGCGAACACCGGGGAGCTGTTTTTT | CASSPLGTAANTGELFF | - | TRBJ2-2 | TRBD1 | TRBV4-1
TGTGCCAGCAGCCTCAGAGGACAGGGGGGGCGAGAGACCCAGTACTTC | CASSLRGQGGRETQYF | - | TRBJ2-5 | TRBD1 | TRBV3-1
TGTGCCATCAGCCGCGGACAGGGGTACGGTGGCTACACCTTC | CAISRGQGYGGYTF | - | TRBJ1-2 | TRBD1 | TRBV10-3
TGCAGTGCCGCCGGACGTCTCAACTATGGCTACACCTTC | CSAAGRLNYGYTF | - | TRBJ1-2 | - | TRBV20-1
TGCGCCAGCAGCTTGGCTTTCAGCGACACTGAAGCTTTCTTT | CASSLAFSDTEAFF | - | TRBJ1-1 | - | TRBV5-1
TGTGCCACCAGCAGAGATGGACTAGCGGGATGGGACTACAATGAGCAGTTCTTC | CATSRDGLAGWDYNEQFF | - | TRBJ2-1 | TRBD2 | TRBV15
TGTGCCAGCAGTTTAGCACAGGGGGGCTATGGCTACACCTTC | CASSLAQGGYGYTF | few | TRBJ1-2 | TRBD1 | TRBV12-3/TRBV12-4
TGCGCCAGCAGCCTCATAGCGGGGGGGACCGGGGAGCTGTTTTTT | CASSLIAGGTGELFF | - | TRBJ2-2 | TRBD2 | TRBV4-1
TGCGCCAGCAGTTTTTCCAGGGGTTCGTGGGAGACCCAGTACTTC | CASSFSRGSWETQYF | - | TRBJ2-5 | - | TRBV10-2
TGTGCCAGCAGTTACCCTTCCGCCTCCTTGAACTATGGCTACACCTTC | CASSYPSASLNYGYTF | few | TRBJ1-2 | - | TRBV6-5
TGCAGTGCTAGAGGAGTATCTGAGGTTCGGAACACCGGGGAGCTGTTTTTT | CSARGVSEVRNTGELFF | - | TRBJ2-2 | - | TRBV20-1
TGTGCCAGCAGCTTAGGGGAAGTCACAGATACGCAGTATTTT | CASSLGEVTDTQYF | few | TRBJ2-3 | - | TRBV7-2
TGTGCCAGCAGTAGGGACGCCAACTATGGCTACACCTTC | CASSRDANYGYTF | - | TRBJ1-2 | - | TRBV2
TGTGCCAGCATGACGAGCGGGAGCACAGATACGCAGTATTTT | CASMTSGSTDTQYF | few | TRBJ2-3 | - | TRBV6-5